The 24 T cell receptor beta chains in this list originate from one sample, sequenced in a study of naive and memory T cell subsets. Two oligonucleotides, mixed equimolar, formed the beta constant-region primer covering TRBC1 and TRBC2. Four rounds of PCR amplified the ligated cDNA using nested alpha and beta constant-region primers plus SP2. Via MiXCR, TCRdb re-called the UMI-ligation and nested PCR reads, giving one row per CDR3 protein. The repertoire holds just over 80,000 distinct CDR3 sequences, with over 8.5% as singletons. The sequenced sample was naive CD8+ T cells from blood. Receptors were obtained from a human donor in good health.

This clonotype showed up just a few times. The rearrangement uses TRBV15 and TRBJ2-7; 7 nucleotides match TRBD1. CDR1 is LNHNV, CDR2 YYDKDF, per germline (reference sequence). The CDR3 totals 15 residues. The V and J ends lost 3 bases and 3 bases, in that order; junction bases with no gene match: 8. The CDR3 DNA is TGTGCCACCAGCAGCGAGAGGGGACAGAACTACGAGCAGTACTTC. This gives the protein CATSSERGQNYEQYF.

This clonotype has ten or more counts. CDR3 nucleotide sequence: TGTGCCAGCAGTTTTGGGGGGGCTAAGACCCAGTACTTC. Translation: CASSFGGAKTQYF. The chain is built from TRBV28 and TRBJ2-5; TRBD2 might be the D (7 bases). Germline V gene sequence: CDR1 MDHEN, CDR2 SYDVKM. The CDR3 length is 13 residues. Trimming pared 3 bases from V and 6 bases from J, leaving 11 bases between. Full variable domain (outside the CDR3, taken from reference TRBV28 and TRBJ2-5): DVKVTQSSRYLVKRTGEKVFLECVQDMDHENMFWYRQDPGLGLRLIYFSYDVKMKEKGDIPEGYSVSREKKERFSLILESASTNQTSMYLCASSFGGAKTQYFGPGTRLLVL.

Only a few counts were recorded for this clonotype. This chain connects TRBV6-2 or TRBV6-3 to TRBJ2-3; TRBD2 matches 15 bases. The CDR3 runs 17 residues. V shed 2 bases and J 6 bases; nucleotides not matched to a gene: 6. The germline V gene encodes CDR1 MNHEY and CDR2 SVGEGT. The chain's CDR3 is CASSYKGLAGGRDTQYF. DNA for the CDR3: TGTGCCAGCAGTTACAAGGGACTAGCGGGAGGTCGGGATACGCAGTATTTT.

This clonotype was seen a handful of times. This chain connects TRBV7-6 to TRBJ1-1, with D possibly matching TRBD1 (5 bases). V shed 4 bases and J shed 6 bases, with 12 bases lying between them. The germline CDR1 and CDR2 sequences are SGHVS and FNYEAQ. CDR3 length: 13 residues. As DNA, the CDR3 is TGTGCCAGCAGCTACCAGGGATCACCTGAAGCTTTCTTT. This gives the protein CASSYQGSPEAFF.

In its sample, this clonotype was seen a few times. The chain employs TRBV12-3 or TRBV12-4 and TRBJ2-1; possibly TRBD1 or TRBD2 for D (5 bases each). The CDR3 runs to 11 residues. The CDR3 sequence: CAGGEGNEQFF. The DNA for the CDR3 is TGTGCTGGGGGAGAGGGCAATGAGCAGTTCTTC.

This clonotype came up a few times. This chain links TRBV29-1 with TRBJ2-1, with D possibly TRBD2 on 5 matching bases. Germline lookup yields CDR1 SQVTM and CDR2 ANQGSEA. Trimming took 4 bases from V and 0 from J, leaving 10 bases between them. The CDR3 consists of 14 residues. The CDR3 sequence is CSVGRASSYNEQFF. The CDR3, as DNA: TGCAGCGTTGGGCGGGCGAGCTCCTACAATGAGCAGTTCTTC.

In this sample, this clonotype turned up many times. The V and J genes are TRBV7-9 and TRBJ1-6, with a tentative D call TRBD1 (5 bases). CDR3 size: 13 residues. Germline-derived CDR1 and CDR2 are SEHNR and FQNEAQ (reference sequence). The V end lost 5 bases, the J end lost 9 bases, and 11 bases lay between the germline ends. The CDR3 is CASSPRQSSPLHF. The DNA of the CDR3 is TGTGCCAGCAGCCCCCGACAGAGTTCACCCCTCCACTTT.

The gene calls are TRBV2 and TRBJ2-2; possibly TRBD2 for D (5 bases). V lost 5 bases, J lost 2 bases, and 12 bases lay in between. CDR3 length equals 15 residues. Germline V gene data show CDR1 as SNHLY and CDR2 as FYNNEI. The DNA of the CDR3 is TGTGCCAGCAGTAATTACGGGATTAACACCGGGGAGCTGTTTTTT. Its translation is CASSNYGINTGELFF.

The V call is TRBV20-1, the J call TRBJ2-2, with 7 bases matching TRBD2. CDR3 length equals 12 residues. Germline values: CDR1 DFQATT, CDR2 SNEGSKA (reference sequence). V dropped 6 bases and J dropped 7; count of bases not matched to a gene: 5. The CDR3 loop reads CSAGAGNGELFF. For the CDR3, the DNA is TGCAGTGCGGGAGCGGGGAACGGGGAGCTGTTTTTT.

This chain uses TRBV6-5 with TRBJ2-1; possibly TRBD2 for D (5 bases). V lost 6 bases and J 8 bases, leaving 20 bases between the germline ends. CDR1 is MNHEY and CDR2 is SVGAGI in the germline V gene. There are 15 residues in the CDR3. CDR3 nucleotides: TGTGCCAGCAGACCCCTAGCAGGAGTCGGAGATGAGCAGTTCTTC. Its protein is CASRPLAGVGDEQFF.

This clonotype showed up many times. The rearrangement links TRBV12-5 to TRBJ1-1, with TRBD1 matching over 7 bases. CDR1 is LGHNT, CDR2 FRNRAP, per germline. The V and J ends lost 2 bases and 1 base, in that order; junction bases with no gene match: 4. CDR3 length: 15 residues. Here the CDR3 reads CASGLWTGPNTEAFF. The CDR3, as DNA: TGTGCTAGTGGTTTGTGGACAGGACCGAACACTGAAGCTTTCTTT.

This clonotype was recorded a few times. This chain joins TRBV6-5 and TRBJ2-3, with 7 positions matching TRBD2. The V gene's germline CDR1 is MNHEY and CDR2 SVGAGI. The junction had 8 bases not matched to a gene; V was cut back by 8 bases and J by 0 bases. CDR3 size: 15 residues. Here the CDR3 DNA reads TGTGCCAGCCGTGTACTAGCGTCTAGCACAGATACGCAGTATTTT. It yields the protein CASRVLASSTDTQYF.

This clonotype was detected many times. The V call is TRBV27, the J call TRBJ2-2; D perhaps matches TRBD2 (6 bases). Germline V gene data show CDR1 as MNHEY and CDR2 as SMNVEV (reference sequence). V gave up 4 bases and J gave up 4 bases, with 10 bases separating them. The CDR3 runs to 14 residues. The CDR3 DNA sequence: TGTGCCAGCAGTTCGGGACTGGCCACCGGGGAGCTGTTTTTT. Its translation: CASSSGLATGELFF.

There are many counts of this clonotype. The CDR3: CASSSSIATNNEQFF. CDR3 DNA: TGTGCCAGCAGCTCCTCTATAGCTACAAACAATGAGCAGTTCTTC. The chain uses TRBV7-9 and TRBJ2-1; D uncertain. V was pared by 4 bases and J by 5 bases, with 15 bases between. CDR3 size: 15 residues. Germline CDR1 and CDR2: SEHNR and FQNEAQ (reference sequence).

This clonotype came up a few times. DNA of the CDR3: TGTGCCAGCCGACTCGGGAGCGCAGATACGCAGTATTTT. It codes for CASRLGSADTQYF. J is TRBJ2-3 and V is TRBV7-3; D is possibly TRBD2 (6 bases). The germline V gene has CDR1 SGHTA and CDR2 FQGTGA. V lost 8 bases to trimming and J lost 4 bases, with 13 bases between them. The CDR3 is 13 residues long. The variable domain in full, with the rest retrieved from reference TRBV7-3 and TRBJ2-3, is GAGVSQTPSNKVTEKGKYVELRCDPISGHTALYWYRQSLGQGPEFLIYFQGTGAADDSGLPNDRFFAVRPEGSVSTLKIQRTERGDSAVYLCASRLGSADTQYFGPGTRLTVL.

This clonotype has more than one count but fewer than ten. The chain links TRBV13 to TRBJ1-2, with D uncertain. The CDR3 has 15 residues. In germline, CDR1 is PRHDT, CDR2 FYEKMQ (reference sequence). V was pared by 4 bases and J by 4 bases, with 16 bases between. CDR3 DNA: TGTGCCAGCAGCTCGGCGGACGGATATTTCTATGGCTACACCTTC. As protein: CASSSADGYFYGYTF.

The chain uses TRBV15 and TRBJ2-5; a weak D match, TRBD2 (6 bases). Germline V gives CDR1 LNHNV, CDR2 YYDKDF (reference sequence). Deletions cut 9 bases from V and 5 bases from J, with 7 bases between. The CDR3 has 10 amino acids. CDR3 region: CATEGETQYF. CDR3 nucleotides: TGTGCCACGGAGGGGGAGACCCAGTACTTC.

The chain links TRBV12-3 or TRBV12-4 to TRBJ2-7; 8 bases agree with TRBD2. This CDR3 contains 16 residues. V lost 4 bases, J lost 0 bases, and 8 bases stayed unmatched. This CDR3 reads CASSSISGAGSYEQYF. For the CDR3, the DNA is TGTGCCAGCAGTTCCATTAGCGGGGCGGGCTCCTACGAGCAGTACTTC.

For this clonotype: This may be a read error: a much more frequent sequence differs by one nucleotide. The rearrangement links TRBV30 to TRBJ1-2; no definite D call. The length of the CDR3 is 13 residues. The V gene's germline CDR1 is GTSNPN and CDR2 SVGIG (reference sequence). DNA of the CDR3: TGTGCCTGGAGTGGGACGGATCCCTATGGCTACAACTTC. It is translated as CAWSGTDPYGYNF.

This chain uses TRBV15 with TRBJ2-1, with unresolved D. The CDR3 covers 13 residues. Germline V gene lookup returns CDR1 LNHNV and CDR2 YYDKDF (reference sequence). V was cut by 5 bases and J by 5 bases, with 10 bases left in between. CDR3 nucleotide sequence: TGTGCCACCAGCTCAGACCCGCACAATGAGCAGTTCTTC. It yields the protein CATSSDPHNEQFF.

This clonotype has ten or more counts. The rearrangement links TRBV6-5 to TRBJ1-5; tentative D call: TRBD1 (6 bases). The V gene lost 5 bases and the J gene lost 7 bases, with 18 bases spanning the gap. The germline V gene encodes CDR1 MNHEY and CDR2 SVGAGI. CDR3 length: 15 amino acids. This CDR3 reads CASSKGWERGQPQHF. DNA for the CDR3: TGTGCCAGCAGTAAGGGGTGGGAGAGGGGGCAGCCCCAGCATTTT.

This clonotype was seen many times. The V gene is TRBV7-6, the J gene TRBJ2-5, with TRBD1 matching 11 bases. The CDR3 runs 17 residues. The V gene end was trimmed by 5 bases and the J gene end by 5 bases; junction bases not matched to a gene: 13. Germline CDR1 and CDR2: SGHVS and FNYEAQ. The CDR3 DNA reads TGTGCCAGCAGCCAAGCCAACTGGGGACAGGGGGTCGAGACCCAGTACTTC. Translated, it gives CASSQANWGQGVETQYF.

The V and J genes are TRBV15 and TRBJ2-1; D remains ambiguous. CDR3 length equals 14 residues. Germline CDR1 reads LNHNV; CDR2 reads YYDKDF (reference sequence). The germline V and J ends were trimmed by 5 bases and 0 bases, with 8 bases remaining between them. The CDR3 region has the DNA TGTGCCACCAGCGGAACAAGCTCCTACAATGAGCAGTTCTTC. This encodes CATSGTSSYNEQFF.

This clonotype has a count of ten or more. The DNA for the CDR3 is TGTGCCTGGAATCACCCTTCTAGCGGAATTGGGAACACCGGGGAGCTGTTTTTT. This translates into CAWNHPSSGIGNTGELFF. This chain joins TRBV30 and TRBJ2-2; 7 bases align to TRBD2. This CDR3 comprises 18 residues. Germline CDR1 reads GTSNPN; CDR2 reads SVGIG (reference sequence). The trim removed 4 bases at V and 1 base at J, leaving 15 bases unmatched.